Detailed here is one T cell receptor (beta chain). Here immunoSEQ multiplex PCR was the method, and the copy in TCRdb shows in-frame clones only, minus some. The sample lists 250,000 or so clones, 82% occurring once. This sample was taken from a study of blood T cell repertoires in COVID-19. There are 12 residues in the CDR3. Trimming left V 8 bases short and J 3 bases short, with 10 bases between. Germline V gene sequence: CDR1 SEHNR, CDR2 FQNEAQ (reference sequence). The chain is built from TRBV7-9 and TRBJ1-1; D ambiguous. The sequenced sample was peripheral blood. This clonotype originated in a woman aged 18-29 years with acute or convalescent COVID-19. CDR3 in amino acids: CASWRADTEAFF. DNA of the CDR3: TGTGCCAGCTGGAGGGCTGACACTGAAGCTTTCTTT.